A selection of T cell receptor beta chains follows, all from one sample in a study of cytomegalovirus exposure and HLA in healthy donors. Assay used: immunoSEQ multiplex PCR; TCRdb lists only in-frame clones, some missing. This sample has some 130,000 clones, with approximately 87% found just once. The sequencing input was PBMCs. The source is a woman aged 25 to 39 in good health and CMV-seronegative. CDR3s include the opening cysteine and the closing phenylalanine or tryptophan. D genes are given only for firm matches. Clone size is stated in some rows and not others, as once, few, many or a class when expanded.

-	TRBV15	-	TRBJ1-2	CATSRDWVGGYTF	TGTGCCACCAGCAGAGATTGGGTGGGCGGCTACACCTTC
-	TRBV10-3	TRBD1	TRBJ2-7	CAVSGQGRAYEQYF	TGTGCCGTCAGTGGACAGGGAAGGGCCTACGAGCAGTACTTC
-	TRBV10-3	TRBD2	TRBJ2-1	CAISEEGTSGSNEQFF	TGTGCCATCAGTGAGGAGGGGACTAGCGGGAGCAATGAGCAGTTCTTC
-	TRBV28	TRBD2	TRBJ2-1	CASSLFSGRVNEQFF	TGTGCCAGCAGTTTATTTAGCGGGAGGGTCAATGAGCAGTTCTTC
-	TRBV6-6	-	TRBJ2-7	CASRPREGSYEQYF	TGTGCCAGCAGACCTCGCGAGGGTTCCTACGAGCAGTACTTC
-	TRBV10-3	-	TRBJ1-2	CAISETVYGYTF	TGTGCCATCAGTGAAACAGTCTATGGCTACACCTTC
-	TRBV30	TRBD1	TRBJ1-2	CAWSYGTGDYGYTF	TGTGCCTGGAGTTACGGGACAGGGGACTATGGCTACACCTTC
few	TRBV6-1	-	TRBJ1-6	CASVTSSYNSPLHF	TGTGCCAGCGTAACGAGCTCCTATAATTCACCCCTCCACTTT
-	TRBV30	-	TRBJ2-5	CAWSVFGETQYF	TGTGCCTGGAGTGTTTTCGGAGAGACCCAGTACTTC
-	TRBV10-3	-	TRBJ1-2	CAISDPPSNGYTF	TGTGCCATCAGTGACCCCCCCTCTAACGGCTACACCTTC
-	TRBV9	-	TRBJ2-2	CASSVAPQGNTGELFF	TGTGCCAGCAGCGTAGCTCCACAGGGGAACACCGGGGAGCTGTTTTTT
-	TRBV30	TRBD1	TRBJ1-1	CAWERGDRSNTEAFF	TGTGCCTGGGAGAGGGGGGACAGATCGAACACTGAAGCTTTCTTT
-	TRBV30	TRBD2	TRBJ2-5	CAWSAWTSGRTETQYF	TGTGCCTGGAGCGCCTGGACTAGCGGGAGAACGGAGACCCAGTACTTC
-	TRBV30	-	TRBJ1-5	CAWSVDRGQPQHF	TGTGCCTGGAGTGTAGATCGGGGTCAGCCCCAGCATTTT
-	TRBV27	-	TRBJ2-3	CASSFGGRGFWTDTQYF	TGTGCCAGCAGTTTTGGGGGGAGAGGATTTTGGACAGATACGCAGTATTTT
few	TRBV2	-	TRBJ2-7	CASSELYSRDRNYEQYF	TGTGCCAGCAGTGAATTGTATTCGCGGGACCGTAACTACGAGCAGTACTTC
-	TRBV7-6	TRBD2	TRBJ2-1	CASGGGGVAVYNEQFF	TGTGCCAGTGGGGGCGGGGGGGTAGCAGTCTACAATGAGCAGTTCTTC
-	TRBV5-1	TRBD1	TRBJ1-2	CASSLADRGHTYDNIYGYTF	TGCGCCAGCAGCTTGGCGGACAGGGGCCACACTTACGACAACATCTATGGCTACACCTTC